This T cell receptor (beta chain) appears in the sequencing data of a study of blood T cell repertoires in COVID-19. Study background: Samples of COVID-19 (acute and convalescent) were obtained from the United States, Italy and Spain. T cells, B-cell-depleted T cells, or PBMCs provided the cDNA or gDNA that served as material.

Per the authors' pipeline: Reference gene primer amplification yielded estimated nucleated cell counts. Produced via immunoSEQ multiplex PCR; TCRdb's table is partial and in-frame only. The DNA gave D and trimming, while V, J and clone size come from that table. The sample has approximately 6,000 clones; about nine tenths are singletons. Trimming removed 8 bases at V and 7 bases at J, with 14 bases between. CDR3 length equals 12 residues. Specimen: peripheral blood. The sequence derives from a man in his sixties with acute or convalescent COVID-19. The chain has TRBV12-3 or TRBV12-4 and TRBJ1-2; D call uncertain. This chain's CDR3 is CASFPGIGGYTF. The CDR3 nucleotides read TGTGCCAGCTTCCCCGGGATTGGTGGCTACACCTTC.